This entry describes one T cell receptor beta chain. The target of this receptor is not known. Mismatch with germline at one junction end may stem from a read error. Measured from the cysteine to the phenylalanine, the CDR3 is 14 residues long. CDR3 DNA only is kept here, 42 bases in frame from base 1. As encoded in the germline V gene, CDR1 is SGHTA while CDR2 is FQGNSA. This specimen belongs to a study of blood T cells in healthy people across ages (dated by TCRdb to the mid-2010s). With regard to the full study: In model experiments, roughly one uniquely barcoded TCR beta cDNA molecule per two T cells was captured by template switching. Age-related changes in TCR beta repertoire diversity were measured in the study by deep sequencing normalized with unique cDNA molecular identifiers. For two donors (one aged 18 to 30 and one aged 80 or older), the study analyzed two additional independent replicas of 1 million unique cDNA reads from the same blood draw. Donors of different ages were randomly distributed across sequencing lanes to avoid experimental bias. Donors were grouped into four age groups: young (average roughly 17 years), middle-aged (approximately 41), aged (around 60) and long-lived (about 82). Points the paper makes about the study in general: There was a strong correlation between observed TCR beta diversity and the percentage of naive T cells measured by flow cytometry. Estimates of total diversity from one million sequenced T cells were regarded as lower bounds and underestimates. Observed TCR beta diversity per million T cells fell roughly linearly with age, and a significant reduction was already apparent by age roughly 40. Compared with the aged group, the long-lived group had more naive CD4+ T cells, fewer expanded clones and increased TCR diversity, suggesting age selection. Bulk unsorted PBMC profiling prevented conclusive comparison of naive and antigen-experienced compartments. Because donor CMV infection status was unknown, age-related changes in expanded clonotypes were potentially confounded.

Libraries were prepared through 5' RACE. A second PCR of roughly 7 to 11 cycles was performed with a sample-barcoded 5' primer and a J-beta primer mix. A template-switch 5' adaptor carrying 12 random nucleotides introduced a unique molecular identifier onto each TCR beta cDNA molecule. At least 2.5 million CDR3-containing paired-end reads were obtained from each sample. The Mint cDNA synthesis kit, primed by a TRBC-specific oligonucleotide, was used to synthesize first-strand cDNA from all RNA. All cDNA was treated with uracil-DNA glycosylase and then went through a first 18-cycle PCR with the universal primers M1SS and BC2_uni_R. In the original analysis: For normalization, 1 million high-quality reads were randomly selected from each sample, with every read carrying a distinct molecular identifier. Instead of being binned into consensus sequences, reads with shared molecular identifiers were discarded. MiTCR, set to a Q25 quality threshold and the strictest error-elimination algorithm, was used for CDR3 identification, clonotype clustering and error correction. A nonparametric unseen species model with Euler transformation was used to estimate lower-bound total TCR beta diversity. The raw public reads went through TCRdb reprocessing: fastp at Q25, MiXCR clone calling, in-frame beta chains kept. Rows matching on CDR3 protein sequence are summarized as one entry with the most common DNA and genes. What appears here as the V and J calls and clone size reflects TCRdb's work, not the paper's. For this sample there are fewer than 2,000,000 distinct CDR3 sequences; 30% to 40% appear just once. Under 25% of the sample comes from the top ten.

Donors were under 40 systemically healthy Caucasian individuals from Russia aged roughly 6 to 90 years. Each donor gave about 10 milliliters of peripheral blood, drawn into EDTA-treated Vacutainer tubes. Ficoll-Paque density-gradient centrifugation was used to isolate PBMCs, with at least 6.5 million per sample. Total RNA was extracted from PBMCs with Trizol reagent, with at least 6 micrograms obtained per sample. The percentages of naive CD45RAhigh/CD27high T cells were determined by flow cytometry on a PBMC aliquot from every donor. The rearranged segments are TRBV7-2 and TRBJ2-4; 7 junctional bases match TRBD2. The J call may not be correct, given that the DNA end is closer to TRBJ2-7. The sequenced material came from blood. This sequence originates from a human donor in good health. The CDR3 region reads CVSNQAGHTYEQYF. Here is the DNA: TGTGTCAGCAACCAAGCGGGGCACACCTACGAGCAGTACTTC.